These 28 T cell receptor beta chains were sequenced from one sample in a study of T cell repertoires in cytomegalovirus infection. TCRdb analysed the reads with MiXCR anew, one entry per CDR3 protein. The table lists some 100,000 distinct CDR3 sequences, about 25% of them singletons. Specimen: CD8+ T cells from PBMCs. The receptor source for this set is a human donor in good health (CMV status not recorded). Some clones in this sample may be carry-over from other donors' samples.

V gene TRBV6-1 combines with J gene TRBJ2-1; 7 nucleotides line up with TRBD2. V gave up 5 bases and J gave up 8 bases; unmatched junction bases: 18. This CDR3 is built from 17 residues. Germline loops: CDR1 MNHNS, CDR2 SASEGT. The DNA of the CDR3 is TGTGCCAGCAGTTACCACCCTTCCGGGGGAGGGCACGATGAGCAGTTCTTC. This encodes CASSYHPSGGGHDEQFF.

The V call is TRBV29-1, the J call TRBJ2-7, with 7 bases identical to TRBD1. The CDR3 is made up of 12 amino acids. With V trimmed by 7 bases and J by 0 bases, 3 bases remained unmatched. Germline-derived CDR1 and CDR2 are SQVTM and ANQGSEA. CDR3 bases: TGCAGCGGTCGGGACAGCTCCTACGAGCAGTACTTC. Encoded protein: CSGRDSSYEQYF.

This clonotype was found a few times. The rearrangement joins TRBV12-3 or TRBV12-4 to TRBJ2-1, with 9 bases matching TRBD1. The CDR3 is 15 residues long. V trimming: 6 bases; J trimming: 2 bases; junction bases outside the gene matches: 5. For the CDR3, the DNA is TGTGCCAGCAGCACCGGGACAGGGACCTACAATGAGCAGTTCTTC. It specifies CASSTGTGTYNEQFF.

The table lists this clonotype with a few counts. The chain combines TRBV10-3 with TRBJ1-6; D not certain. Germline assignment: CDR1 ENHRY and CDR2 SYGVKD. The CDR3 is 12 residues long. Deletions cut 6 bases from V and 6 bases from J, with 6 bases between. Here the CDR3 reads CAISELNSPLHF. The CDR3 DNA reads as TGTGCCATCAGCGAACTTAATTCACCCCTCCACTTT.

This clonotype was recorded at least ten times. The CDR3: CASSEKRSGGVGEQFF. The CDR3 region has the DNA TGTGCCAGCAGTGAGAAAAGGTCAGGGGGTGTCGGTGAGCAGTTCTTC. The J gene is TRBJ2-1, the V gene TRBV6-1, with 7 bases identical to TRBD1. CDR1 is MNHNS, CDR2 SASEGT, per germline. This CDR3 is 16 amino acids long. The junction had 14 bases not matched to a gene; V was cut back by 3 bases and J by 9 bases.

This clonotype showed up many times. The rearrangement links TRBV12-3 or TRBV12-4 to TRBJ2-2; 8 positions agree with TRBD1. The CDR3 is made up of 16 amino acids. After removal of 7 bases from V and 5 bases from J, the junction contained 12 bases not matched to a gene. In DNA form, the CDR3 reads TGTGCCAGCACCCGTCCGTACAGGGGGGCGACCGGGGAGCTGTTTTTT. It yields the protein CASTRPYRGATGELFF.

Many counts were recorded for this clonotype. As DNA, the CDR3 is TGTGCCAGCAGCCATGACCCCGGGACTAGCGGGGTTGCGCAGTACTTC. This codes for CASSHDPGTSGVAQYF. The chain carries TRBV7-2 and TRBJ2-7; 13 bases line up with TRBD2. The trim removed 5 bases at V and 9 bases at J, leaving 13 bases unmatched. This CDR3 has 16 amino acids. Germline CDR1 reads SGHTA; CDR2 reads FQGNSA.

There are many counts of this clonotype. The chain carries TRBV15 and TRBJ1-3; D remains unclear. Germline V gene data show CDR1 as LNHNV and CDR2 as YYDKDF (reference sequence). This CDR3 comprises 16 residues. Trimming stripped 0 bases from V and 0 bases from J, with 9 bases between. In DNA, the CDR3 is TGTGCCACCAGCAGAGAAATGATGACCTCTGGAAACACCATATATTTT. It yields the protein CATSREMMTSGNTIYF.

Comment on this clonotype: This sequence may be a read error, since a much larger clone differs from it by one base. The CDR3 protein is CAGSLGQGDTEAFF. The CDR3 bases are TGTGCCGGCAGCTTAGGACAGGGTGACACTGAAGCTTTCTTT. The rearrangement uses TRBV7-2 and TRBJ1-1; 8 bases agree with TRBD1. The CDR3 has 14 residues. Germline V gene sequence: CDR1 SGHTA, CDR2 FQGNSA.

Note on this clonotype: The junction departs from the called germline gene at one end, perhaps through a read error. V is TRBV6-1 and J is TRBJ2-7, with TRBD1 as a possible D gene (6 bases). CDR1 is MNHNS, CDR2 SASEGT, per germline. The CDR3 is 11 amino acids. CDR3 sequence reads: CASSFTAGVDF. The CDR3 nucleotides are TGTGCCAGCAGTTTCACCGCAGGGGTCGACTTC.

The chain couples TRBV4-1 to TRBJ1-2; 9 nucleotides align to TRBD1. The CDR3 runs 13 residues. Unmatched junction bases numbered 5, after V lost 8 bases and J lost 4 bases. From germline, CDR1 is MGHRA and CDR2 YSYEKL. CDR3 bases: TGCGCCAGCGAACTGGACAGGGGCTATGGCTACACCTTC. Translating gives CASELDRGYGYTF.

In its sample, this clonotype was seen a few times. This chain uses TRBV7-8 with TRBJ2-7; D call uncertain. Germline V gene sequence: CDR1 SGHVS, CDR2 FQNEAQ. Trimming took off 7 bases at V and 3 bases at J, with 13 bases between the two ends. There are 13 residues in the CDR3. The CDR3 coding sequence is TGTGCCAGCACAGAAGAGAATATCTACGAGCAGTACTTC. This sequence encodes CASTEENIYEQYF.

V is TRBV15 and J is TRBJ1-4, with 9 positions matching TRBD1. Germline CDR1 is LNHNV and CDR2 is YYDKDF (reference sequence). The CDR3 totals 15 residues. V was pared by 1 base and J by 5 bases, with 2 bases of the junction left unmatched. The CDR3 region is CATSRGGQGNEKLFF. The CDR3 bases are TGTGCCACCAGCAGAGGGGGACAGGGCAATGAAAAACTGTTTTTT.

Concerning this clonotype itself: A read error may produce the germline difference seen at one junction end. The rearrangement joins TRBV11-3 to TRBJ2-3, with no clear D. There are 12 residues in the CDR3. The V gene's germline CDR1 is SGHNT and CDR2 YENEEA. CDR3 residues: CVSSPSTDTQYF. CDR3 bases: TGTGTCAGCAGCCCCTCCACAGATACGCAGTATTTT. The whole variable domain, remainder taken from reference TRBV11-3 and TRBJ2-3, is EAGVVQSPRYKIIEKKQPVAFWCNPISGHNTLYWYLQNLGQGPELLIRYENEEAVDDSQLPKDRFSAERLKGVDSTLKIQPAELGDSAVYLCVSSPSTDTQYFGPGTRLTVL.

There are many counts of this clonotype. The rearrangement joins TRBV5-4 to TRBJ1-1; 9 nucleotides align to TRBD1. The germline V gene encodes CDR1 SGHNT and CDR2 YYREEE (reference sequence). This CDR3 has 14 residues. Losses at the gene ends were 4 bases for V and 4 bases for J; bases not matched to a gene: 5. CDR3 in DNA: TGTGCCAGCAGCGAGGACAGGGGTGGCACTGAAGCTTTCTTT. Translating it yields CASSEDRGGTEAFF.

The rearrangement uses TRBV9 and TRBJ2-7; D might be TRBD1 or TRBD2, each matching 5 bases. The V end lost 0 bases, the J end lost 0 bases, and 13 bases lay between the germline ends. Germline V gene data show CDR1 as SGDLS and CDR2 as YYNGEE. This CDR3 is built from 16 residues. CDR3 bases: TGTGCCAGCAGCGTAGGAGTCGGGACGTCCTCCTACGAGCAGTACTTC. Translation: CASSVGVGTSSYEQYF.

The chain employs TRBV29-1 and TRBJ1-4; no definite D call. In germline, CDR1 is SQVTM, CDR2 ANQGSEA. The CDR3 contains 9 residues. Trimming took 6 bases from V and 6 from J, leaving 2 bases between them. CDR3 sequence reads: CSVDEKLFF. DNA for the CDR3: TGCAGCGTCGATGAAAAACTGTTTTTT.

The chain employs TRBV27 and TRBJ2-7; TRBD1 matches at 9 bases. The germline V gene encodes CDR1 MNHEY and CDR2 SMNVEV (reference sequence). The CDR3 is made up of 14 amino acids. Trimming removed 3 bases from V and 5 bases from J; junction bases left unmatched: 5. CDR3 DNA sequence: TGTGCCAGCAGTTTTCGGACAGGGGTGGACGAGCAGTACTTC. This codes for CASSFRTGVDEQYF.

The V call is TRBV11-1, the J call TRBJ2-1; the D gene is possibly TRBD2 (5 bases). The CDR3 sequence is 13 residues long. Germline loops: CDR1 SGHAT, CDR2 FQDESV (reference sequence). The ends were cut back, 3 bases at V and 9 bases at J, with 12 bases in the middle. The CDR3 here is CASSFGSGSEQFF. In nucleotides, the CDR3 is TGTGCCAGCAGCTTCGGCTCGGGGTCTGAGCAGTTCTTC.

V and J are TRBV7-2 and TRBJ2-7; 7 bases line up with TRBD1. Germline CDR1 reads SGHTA; CDR2 reads FQGNSA. The length of the CDR3 is 14 residues. Germline trimming cut 1 base from V and 6 bases from J; bases unmatched to any gene: 6. The CDR3 spells CASSLDGTVFEQYF. The DNA for the CDR3 is TGTGCCAGCAGCTTAGACGGGACAGTCTTCGAGCAGTACTTC.

This clonotype appeared many times. V is TRBV12-3 or TRBV12-4 and J is TRBJ2-4; tentatively, D is TRBD2 (6 bases). Trimming removed 6 bases at V and 8 bases at J, with 17 bases between. The CDR3 totals 14 residues. The CDR3 DNA follows: TGTGCCAGCAGGCCCGGGACTTTCGCGGACATTCAGTACTTC. It yields the protein CASRPGTFADIQYF.

This clonotype was recorded many times. The genes are TRBV7-2 and TRBJ2-1; 8 bases are a match to TRBD2. The CDR3 is made up of 18 amino acids. The germline gives CDR1 SGHTA, CDR2 FQGNSA. Unmatched junction bases numbered 18, after V lost 4 bases and J lost 7 bases. CDR3 in DNA: TGTGCCAGCAGCTCCCTGATCTCTAGCGGGCTTAGGGGGAATGAGCAGTTCTTC. It yields the protein CASSSLISSGLRGNEQFF.

V and J are TRBV20-1 and TRBJ2-1, with 16 nucleotides matching TRBD2. The CDR3 runs to 17 residues. Unmatched junction bases numbered 4, after V lost 5 bases and J lost 0 bases. Germline V gene lookup returns CDR1 DFQATT and CDR2 SNEGSKA (reference sequence). The CDR3 loop reads CSAPGLAGGPSYNEQFF. The DNA of the CDR3 is TGCAGTGCTCCGGGACTAGCGGGAGGGCCCTCCTACAATGAGCAGTTCTTC.

This clonotype showed up many times. V and J are TRBV7-8 and TRBJ2-4; tentative D call: TRBD2 (5 bases). Trimming took 5 bases from V and 8 from J, leaving 22 bases between them. The germline CDR1 and CDR2 sequences are SGHVS and FQNEAQ. The CDR3 runs to 16 residues. CDR3 residues: CASSTLRGPRADIQYF. The CDR3 coding sequence is TGTGCCAGCAGCACCTTACGAGGGCCTAGGGCCGACATTCAGTACTTC.

The rearrangement uses TRBV5-4 and TRBJ2-2; D is unresolved. Trimming shortened V by 4 bases and J by 0 bases, and 13 bases separated the two germline ends. The CDR3 runs 16 residues. CDR1 SGHNT and CDR2 YYREEE come from the germline V gene (reference sequence). CDR3 DNA: TGTGCCAGCAGCCCTGGGCTATTCGCGAACACCGGGGAGCTGTTTTTT. Its translation: CASSPGLFANTGELFF.

This rearrangement joins TRBV5-1 to TRBJ1-1; the match to TRBD1 covers 8 bases. Looked up from germline, CDR1 is SGHRS and CDR2 is YFSETQ. CDR3 length equals 13 residues. After removal of 4 bases from V and 8 bases from J, the junction contained 7 bases not matched to a gene. In DNA, the CDR3 is TGCGCCAGCAGCCAGGAGGGGACAGGAGAAGCTTTCTTT. Residues: CASSQEGTGEAFF.

This clonotype was seen a few times. V is TRBV19 and J is TRBJ1-1; 7 bases fit TRBD1. The J segment lost 2 bases and the V segment lost 5 bases, leaving 14 bases of the junction unmatched. The length of the CDR3 is 17 residues. The germline gives CDR1 LNHDA, CDR2 SQIVND (reference sequence). This CDR3 reads CASSPPLRTGRNTEAFF. The CDR3 DNA reads TGTGCCAGTAGTCCTCCCCTGAGGACAGGAAGAAACACTGAAGCTTTCTTT.

The J gene is TRBJ2-2, the V gene TRBV6-1; TRBD1 matches 10 bases. The CDR3 is 15 residues long. CDR1 and CDR2 from the germline V gene are MNHNS and SASEGT. Germline trimming cut 6 bases from V and 2 bases from J; bases unmatched to any gene: 3. The DNA for the CDR3 is TGTGCCAGCAGCCGGGACAGGGGAAACACCGGGGAGCTGTTTTTT. The encoded protein is CASSRDRGNTGELFF.